This T cell receptor (beta chain) was identified during a study of T-cell memory formation after mild COVID-19. Study-level information: TCR clusters were largely donor specific.

A single record per CDR3 protein comes from TCRdb applying MiXCR to the 5' RACE reads. The profile covers roughly 350,000 distinct CDR3 sequences, with around 20% appearing a single time and around 13% taken by the ten largest. CDR1 is MNHEY and CDR2 is SVGEGT in the germline V gene. CDR3 size: 14 residues. The germline V and J ends were trimmed by 4 bases and 13 bases, with 19 bases remaining between them. The chain links TRBV6-2 or TRBV6-3 to TRBJ1-4; no reliable D call. Sequenced sample: PBMCs or a T cell subset sorted from them (not recorded which). This receptor was identified in an adult woman who had mild COVID-19 (a few samples of this study predate the infection). Cell type and time point are not known. The CDR3, as DNA: TGTGCCAGCAGTTGGACGGGCACTCAAAAGGGACTGTTTTTT. Amino acids: CASSWTGTQKGLFF.